A selection of T cell receptor beta chains follows, all from one sample in a study of Ad26.COV2.S vaccination and SARS-CoV-2 variants. Profiled with immunoSEQ multiplex PCR; TCRdb holds only in-frame clones, not every one. This sample has hundreds of thousands of clones, with roughly 91% found just once. The starting material was peripheral blood, obtained in a trial of Ad26.COV2.S vaccine versus placebo. The receptors originated from a person aged 18 to 65 who received the Ad26.COV2.S COVID-19 vaccine or a placebo. Each CDR3 is given with its conserved first and last residue. D genes are given only for firm matches. Not every row has a clone size; where given, it reads once, few, many or a size class.

J gene: TRBJ2-5; clone size: -; V gene: TRBV29-1; D gene: -; CDR3 protein: CSVDRDQETQYF; CDR3 DNA: TGCAGCGTTGACCGGGACCAAGAGACCCAGTACTTC
J gene: TRBJ2-1; clone size: few; V gene: TRBV20-1; D gene: -; CDR3 protein: CSARLSGEQFF; CDR3 DNA: TGCAGTGCTAGATTGTCGGGGGAGCAGTTCTTC
J gene: TRBJ2-7; clone size: -; V gene: TRBV25-1; D gene: -; CDR3 protein: CASSELGNYEQYF; CDR3 DNA: TGTGCCAGCAGTGAATTGGGCAACTACGAGCAGTACTTC
J gene: TRBJ1-1; clone size: -; V gene: TRBV5-1; D gene: TRBD1; CDR3 protein: CASSRRQGIAEAFF; CDR3 DNA: TGCGCCAGCAGCCGTAGACAGGGTATCGCTGAAGCTTTCTTT
J gene: TRBJ1-5; clone size: -; V gene: TRBV7-9; D gene: -; CDR3 protein: CASSLGRNQPQHF; CDR3 DNA: TGTGCCAGCAGCTTAGGAAGGAATCAGCCCCAGCATTTT
J gene: TRBJ1-2; clone size: few; V gene: TRBV19; D gene: -; CDR3 protein: CASSRSQLNGYTF; CDR3 DNA: TGTGCCAGTAGTCGGTCCCAGTTGAATGGCTACACCTTC
J gene: TRBJ1-1; clone size: -; V gene: TRBV29-1; D gene: TRBD1; CDR3 protein: CSVSPGGNTEAFF; CDR3 DNA: TGCAGCGTTTCGCCAGGGGGGAACACTGAAGCTTTCTTT
J gene: TRBJ2-2; clone size: once; V gene: TRBV7-2; D gene: -; CDR3 protein: CASINSPLLNTGELFF; CDR3 DNA: TGTGCCAGCATCAACTCACCACTACTGAACACCGGGGAGCTGTTTTTT
J gene: TRBJ2-3; clone size: -; V gene: TRBV29-1; D gene: -; CDR3 protein: CSVEGQGSTDTQYF; CDR3 DNA: TGCAGCGTTGAGGGGCAGGGCTCCACAGATACGCAGTATTTT
J gene: TRBJ2-5; clone size: -; V gene: TRBV6-5; D gene: -; CDR3 protein: CASSYSSGPDQETQYF; CDR3 DNA: TGTGCCAGCAGTTACTCGTCTGGACCGGACCAAGAGACCCAGTACTTC
J gene: TRBJ1-2; clone size: -; V gene: TRBV27; D gene: -; CDR3 protein: CASSPDRLINYGYTF; CDR3 DNA: TGTGCCAGCAGTCCAGATAGACTGATTAACTATGGCTACACCTTC
J gene: TRBJ1-2; clone size: -; V gene: TRBV12-3/TRBV12-4; D gene: -; CDR3 protein: CASSNDGTYGYTF; CDR3 DNA: TGTGCCAGCAGCAACGACGGGACGTATGGCTACACCTTC
J gene: TRBJ2-7; clone size: -; V gene: TRBV7-2; D gene: TRBD1; CDR3 protein: CASSLEMLDRYFYEQYF; CDR3 DNA: TGTGCCAGCAGCTTAGAAATGTTGGACAGGTATTTCTACGAGCAGTACTTC